This T cell receptor beta chain is from a study of control samples from healthy donors and cancer patients. This clone was detected a few times. Germline CDR1 reads PRHDT; CDR2 reads FYEKMQ (reference sequence). V was clipped by 5 bases and J by 6 bases; unmatched bases: 7. This CDR3 has 15 residues. The table came from immunoSEQ multiplex PCR; TCRdb's copy has only in-frame clones and leaves some out. Here the sample spans about 94,000 clones, about nine tenths being singletons. The chain combines TRBV13 with TRBJ2-7, with TRBD2 matching over 13 bases. Sequencing input: blood. The origin of this receptor is a woman aged 18-30 years in good health. The CDR3 region is CASSPLAGGRGEQYF. CDR3 in DNA: TGTGCCAGCAGCCCACTAGCGGGGGGGCGAGGCGAGCAGTACTTC.